The present TCR beta chain was sequenced within a study of shared clonotypes between healthy human individuals. The CDR3 length is 15 residues. The germline gives CDR1 SGHVS, CDR2 FNYEAQ. V lost 5 bases and J lost 2; bases outside the gene matches: 6. CD45RO-negative, CCR7-positively selected cells formed the naive CD8 fraction, excluding terminally differentiated effector memory CD45RA+ cells. Profiling relied on immunoSEQ multiplex PCR, and the TCRdb table lists in-frame clones only, not all of them. The sample lists some 2 million clones, around 96% seen once, with around 1.1% in the top ten. The sequencing input was naive CD8+ T cells sorted from blood. The chain has TRBV7-6 and TRBJ2-5; 9 bases agree with TRBD1. This receptor was identified in a man between 18 and 29 years old in good health. CDR3 nucleotides: TGTGCCAGCAGCCAAGGGACAGGGTATCAAGAGACCCAGTACTTC. It encodes CASSQGTGYQETQYF.